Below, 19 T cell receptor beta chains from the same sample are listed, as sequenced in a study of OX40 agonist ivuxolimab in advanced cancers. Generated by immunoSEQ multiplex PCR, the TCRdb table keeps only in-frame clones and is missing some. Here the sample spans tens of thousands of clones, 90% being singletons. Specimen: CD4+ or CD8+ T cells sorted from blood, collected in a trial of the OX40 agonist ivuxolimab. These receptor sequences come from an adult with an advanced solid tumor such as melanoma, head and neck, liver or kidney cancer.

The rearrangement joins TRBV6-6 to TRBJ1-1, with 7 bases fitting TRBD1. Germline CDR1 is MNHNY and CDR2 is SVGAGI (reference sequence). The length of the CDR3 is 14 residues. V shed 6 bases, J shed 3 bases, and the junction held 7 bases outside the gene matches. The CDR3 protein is CASRGLTGDTEAFF. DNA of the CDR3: TGTGCCAGCAGAGGCCTTACAGGGGACACTGAAGCTTTCTTT.

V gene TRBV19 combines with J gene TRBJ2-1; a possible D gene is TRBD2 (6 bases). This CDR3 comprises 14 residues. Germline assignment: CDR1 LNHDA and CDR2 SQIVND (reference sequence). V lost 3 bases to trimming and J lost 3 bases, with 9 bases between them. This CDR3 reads CASSISGHYNEQFF. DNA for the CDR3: TGTGCCAGTAGTATCAGCGGGCACTACAATGAGCAGTTCTTC.

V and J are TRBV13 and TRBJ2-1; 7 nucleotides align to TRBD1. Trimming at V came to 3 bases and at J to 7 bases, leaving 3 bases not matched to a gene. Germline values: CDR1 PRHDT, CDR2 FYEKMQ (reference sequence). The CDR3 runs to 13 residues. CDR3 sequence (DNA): TGTGCCAGCAGCTTGAGCAGGGGGAATGAGCAGTTCTTC. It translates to CASSLSRGNEQFF.

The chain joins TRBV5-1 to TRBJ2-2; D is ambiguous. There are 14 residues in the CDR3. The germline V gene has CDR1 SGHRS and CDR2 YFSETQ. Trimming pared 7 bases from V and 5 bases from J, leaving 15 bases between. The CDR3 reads CASGSGQDTGELFF. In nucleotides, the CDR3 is TGCGCCAGCGGTAGTGGGCAGGATACCGGGGAGCTGTTTTTT.

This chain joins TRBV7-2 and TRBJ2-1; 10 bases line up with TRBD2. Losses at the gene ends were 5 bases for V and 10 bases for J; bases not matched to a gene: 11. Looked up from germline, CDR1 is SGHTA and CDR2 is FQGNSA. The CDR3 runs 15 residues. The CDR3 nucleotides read TGTGCCAGCAGCCCTTCTAGCGGGAGCGCACGGGAGCAGTTCTTC. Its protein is CASSPSSGSAREQFF.

The CDR3 DNA reads TGTGCCGCTCAGGGGGCATCTAATGAAAAACTGTTTTTT. It encodes CAAQGASNEKLFF. The V and J genes are TRBV19 and TRBJ1-4, with 8 nucleotides matching TRBD1. Germline CDR1 reads LNHDA; CDR2 reads SQIVND (reference sequence). There are 13 residues in the CDR3. After removal of 11 bases from V and 3 bases from J, the junction contained 5 bases not matched to a gene. The full variable domain, rest sourced from reference TRBV19 and TRBJ1-4, is DGGITQSPKYLFRKEGQNVTLSCEQNLNHDAMYWYRQDPGQGLRLIYYSQIVNDFQKGDIAEGYSVSREKKESFPLTVTSAQKNPTAFYLCAAQGASNEKLFFGSGTQLSVL.

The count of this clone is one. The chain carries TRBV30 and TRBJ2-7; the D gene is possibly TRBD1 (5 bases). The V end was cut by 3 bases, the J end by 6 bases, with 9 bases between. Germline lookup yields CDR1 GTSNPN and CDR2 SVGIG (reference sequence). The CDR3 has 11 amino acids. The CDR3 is CAWRTDGEQYF. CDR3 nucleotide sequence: TGTGCCTGGAGGACAGACGGCGAGCAGTACTTC.

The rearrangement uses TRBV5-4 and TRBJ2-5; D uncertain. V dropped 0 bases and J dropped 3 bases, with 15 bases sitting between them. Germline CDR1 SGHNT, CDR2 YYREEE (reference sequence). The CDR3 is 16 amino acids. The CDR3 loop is CASSLGRRRDEETQYF. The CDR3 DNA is TGTGCCAGCAGCTTGGGGCGACGGAGAGACGAAGAGACCCAGTACTTC.

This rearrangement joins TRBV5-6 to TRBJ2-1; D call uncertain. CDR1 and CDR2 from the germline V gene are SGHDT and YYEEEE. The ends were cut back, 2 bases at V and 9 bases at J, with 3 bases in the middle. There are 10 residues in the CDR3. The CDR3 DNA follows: TGTGCCAGCAGCTTCAGTGAGCAGTTCTTC. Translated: CASSFSEQFF.

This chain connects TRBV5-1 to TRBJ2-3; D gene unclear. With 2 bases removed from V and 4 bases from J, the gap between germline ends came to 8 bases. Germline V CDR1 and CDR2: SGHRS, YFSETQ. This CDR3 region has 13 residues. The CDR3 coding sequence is TGCGCCAGCAGCTTATTTATGGCAGATACGCAGTATTTT. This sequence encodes CASSLFMADTQYF.

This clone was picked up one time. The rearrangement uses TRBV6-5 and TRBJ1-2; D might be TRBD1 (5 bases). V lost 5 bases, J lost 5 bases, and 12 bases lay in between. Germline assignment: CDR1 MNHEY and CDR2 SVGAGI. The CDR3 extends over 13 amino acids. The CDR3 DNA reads TGTGCCAGCAGTAGTCGACAGCCTTATGGCTACACCTTC. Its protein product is CASSSRQPYGYTF.

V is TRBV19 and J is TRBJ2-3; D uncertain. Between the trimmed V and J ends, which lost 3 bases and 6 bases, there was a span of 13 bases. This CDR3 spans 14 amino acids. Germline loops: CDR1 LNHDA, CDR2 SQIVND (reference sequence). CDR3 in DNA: TGTGCCAGTAGTATCCGGGCCCCACAGGATACGCAGTATTTT. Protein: CASSIRAPQDTQYF.

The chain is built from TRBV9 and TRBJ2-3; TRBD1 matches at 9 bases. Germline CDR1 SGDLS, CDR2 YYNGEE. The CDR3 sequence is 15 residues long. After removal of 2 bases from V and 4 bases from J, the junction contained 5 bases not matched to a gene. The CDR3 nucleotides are TGTGCCAGCAGCGTTGGGGACAGGGTGTCAGATACGCAGTATTTT. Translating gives CASSVGDRVSDTQYF.

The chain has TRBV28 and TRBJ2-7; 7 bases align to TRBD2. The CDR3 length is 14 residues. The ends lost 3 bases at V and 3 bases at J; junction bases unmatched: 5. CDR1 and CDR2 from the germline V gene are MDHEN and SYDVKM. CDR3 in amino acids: CASSFGGTIYEQYF. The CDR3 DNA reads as TGTGCCAGCAGTTTTGGCGGGACTATCTACGAGCAGTACTTC.

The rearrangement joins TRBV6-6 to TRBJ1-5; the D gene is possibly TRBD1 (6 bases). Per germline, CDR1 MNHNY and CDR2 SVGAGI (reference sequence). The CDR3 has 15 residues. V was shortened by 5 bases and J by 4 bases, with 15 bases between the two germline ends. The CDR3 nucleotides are TGTGCCAGCAGTAAGGCTAGGGGGAGGAATCAGCCCCAGCATTTT. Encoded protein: CASSKARGRNQPQHF.

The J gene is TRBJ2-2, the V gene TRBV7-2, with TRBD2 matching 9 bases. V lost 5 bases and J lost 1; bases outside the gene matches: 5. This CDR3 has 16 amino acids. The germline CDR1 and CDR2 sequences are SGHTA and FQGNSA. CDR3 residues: CASSRPTSGNTGELFF. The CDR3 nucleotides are TGTGCCAGCAGCCGACCGACTAGCGGGAACACCGGGGAGCTGTTTTTT.

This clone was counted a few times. Here the CDR3 reads CASSGDGRRQPQHF. CDR3 nucleotides: TGTGCCAGTAGTGGTGATGGTAGGCGTCAGCCCCAGCATTTT. The V call is TRBV19, the J call TRBJ1-5; D remains ambiguous. Germline loops: CDR1 LNHDA, CDR2 SQIVND (reference sequence). The CDR3 extends over 14 amino acids. V lost 5 bases and J lost 6, with 14 bases in between.

The CDR3 region has the DNA TGTGCCAGCAGGATAAGGGATGAAAAACTGTTTTTT. Translating gives CASRIRDEKLFF. The chain combines TRBV7-9 with TRBJ1-4; D call uncertain. CDR3 length: 12 amino acids. Germline V gene sequence: CDR1 SEHNR, CDR2 FQNEAQ (reference sequence). Trimming shortened V by 6 bases and J by 6 bases, and 8 bases separated the two germline ends.

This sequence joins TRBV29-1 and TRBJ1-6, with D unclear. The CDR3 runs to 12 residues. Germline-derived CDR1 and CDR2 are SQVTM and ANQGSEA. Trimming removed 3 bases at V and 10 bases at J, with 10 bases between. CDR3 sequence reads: CSVDTIGSPLHF. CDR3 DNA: TGCAGCGTTGACACAATCGGCTCACCCCTCCACTTT.